What follows are 14 T cell receptor beta chains derived from one specimen sequenced in a study of T-cell reconstitution after alpha-beta-depleted transplantation in children. Preparation of the TCRbeta library used unique molecular identifiers. TCRdb ran MiXCR on the PCR reads and lists one entry per CDR3 protein. Altogether fewer than 700,000 distinct CDR3 sequences are present, under 15% being singletons, with the ten largest covering about 2%. Sequenced here: PBMCs, mostly from graft donor cells, sampled 360 days after TCRalphabeta/CD19-depleted stem cell transplant. The receptors were sampled from a male patient between 5 and 17 years old who had a stem cell transplant for acute myeloid leukemia, so the T cells may come from the graft donor.

This clonotype has only a few counts. This sequence joins TRBV14 and TRBJ2-1; perhaps D is TRBD1 or TRBD2 (6 bases each). In germline, CDR1 is SGHDN, CDR2 FVKESK. Between the trimmed V and J ends, which lost 9 bases and 6 bases, there was a span of 18 bases. The CDR3 is 14 amino acids. CDR3 nucleotide sequence: TGTGCCAGGCTCAAGGGGGGCCATACCAATGAGCAGTTCTTC. Translated, it gives CARLKGGHTNEQFF.

This clonotype is judged medium-sized. This chain connects TRBV7-3 to TRBJ2-2, with 7 nucleotides matching TRBD2. Trimming cost V 5 bases and J 2 bases; bases outside gene matches: 5. From germline, CDR1 is SGHTA and CDR2 FQGTGA. This CDR3 comprises 15 residues. The CDR3: CASSLSSGNTGELFF. The CDR3 nucleotides are TGTGCCAGCAGCCTATCTAGCGGCAACACCGGGGAGCTGTTTTTT.

The DNA for the CDR3 is TGTGCCAGCAGTACTAGCGGGAGCCCCGGGGCCAAAAACATTCAGTACTTC. Translation gives CASSTSGSPGAKNIQYF. V usage is TRBV7-3 and J usage is TRBJ2-4; 11 positions agree with TRBD2. Germline loops: CDR1 SGHTA, CDR2 FQGTGA. The CDR3 spans 17 residues. The V segment lost 6 bases and the J segment 1 base; nucleotides outside the gene matches: 8.

This clonotype was counted a few times. The chain carries TRBV5-6 and TRBJ2-7; 8 nucleotides line up with TRBD2. Germline assignment: CDR1 SGHDT and CDR2 YYEEEE. The CDR3 extends over 15 amino acids. With V trimmed by 2 bases and J by 2 bases, 6 bases remained unmatched. The CDR3 bases are TGTGCCAGCAGCTTATCAGCGGGAGTCGCCTACGAGCAGTACTTC. This gives the protein CASSLSAGVAYEQYF.

This clonotype was picked up one time. The V call is TRBV29-1, the J call TRBJ2-5, with D tentatively TRBD1 (6 bases). CDR1 is SQVTM, CDR2 ANQGSEA, per germline. This CDR3 spans 12 amino acids. Between the trimmed V and J ends, which lost 5 bases and 7 bases, there was a span of 14 bases. The CDR3 spells CSVHRVRGTQYF. For the CDR3, the DNA is TGCAGCGTTCACAGGGTTCGTGGGACCCAGTACTTC.

The V gene is TRBV5-1, the J gene TRBJ2-7, with 7 bases aligning to TRBD2. Germline V gives CDR1 SGHRS, CDR2 YFSETQ. With V trimmed by 4 bases and J by 4 bases, 5 bases remained unmatched. The CDR3 is 13 residues long. The CDR3 sequence: CASSQTREYEQYF. The CDR3 nucleotides are TGCGCCAGCAGCCAGACGCGGGAGTACGAGCAGTACTTC.

The chain has TRBV5-1 and TRBJ2-1; 7 bases agree with TRBD2. CDR3 length: 15 amino acids. The V segment lost 4 bases and the J segment 8 bases; nucleotides outside the gene matches: 12. The germline V gene has CDR1 SGHRS and CDR2 YFSETQ. CDR3 sequence (DNA): TGCGCCAGCAGCCCCCTAAGCGGGATGGTTGATGAGCAGTTCTTC. This sequence encodes CASSPLSGMVDEQFF. Drawing the rest from reference TRBV5-1 and TRBJ2-1, the complete variable domain is KAGVTQTPRYLIKTRGQQVTLSCSPISGHRSVSWYQQTPGQGLQFLFEYFSETQRNKGNFPGRFSGRQFSNSRSEMNVSTLELGDSALYLCASSPLSGMVDEQFFGPGTRLTVL.

The J gene is TRBJ2-1, the V gene TRBV7-9; TRBD2 matches 11 bases. The germline CDR1 and CDR2 sequences are SEHNR and FQNEAQ (reference sequence). The CDR3 is 14 residues long. The V and J ends lost 5 bases and 9 bases, in that order; junction bases with no gene match: 6. The CDR3 spells CASSPRSGRGEQFF. The DNA of the CDR3 is TGTGCCAGCAGCCCCCGTAGCGGGAGGGGTGAGCAGTTCTTC.

The table lists this clonotype with many counts. This rearrangement joins TRBV4-3 to TRBJ2-1; D may be TRBD2 (6 bases). CDR3 length: 14 amino acids. V was shortened by 0 bases and J by 11 bases, with 14 bases between the two germline ends. CDR1 and CDR2 from the germline V gene are LGHNA and YSLEER. CDR3 region: CASSQDGGTRKQFF. The CDR3 DNA reads as TGCGCCAGCAGCCAAGATGGAGGGACTCGTAAGCAGTTCTTC.

There are many counts of this clonotype. The CDR3 here is CASSFGTAIGYNGEQFF. CDR3 bases: TGTGCCAGCAGTTTTGGGACAGCCATAGGATACAATGGTGAGCAGTTCTTC. The chain couples TRBV12-3 or TRBV12-4 to TRBJ2-1, with 7 positions matching TRBD1. The CDR3 is 17 residues long. Trimming removed 3 bases from V and 9 bases from J; junction bases left unmatched: 17.

The chain recombines TRBV7-9 with TRBJ2-1; D is possibly TRBD1 (5 bases). CDR3 length: 15 residues. CDR1 SEHNR and CDR2 FQNEAQ come from the germline V gene (reference sequence). The V gene lost 5 bases and the J gene lost 9 bases, with 20 bases spanning the gap. The CDR3 protein is CASSAPQVRNGEQFF. DNA of the CDR3: TGTGCCAGCAGCGCCCCACAGGTCCGCAACGGTGAGCAGTTCTTC.

This clonotype came up many times. The chain couples TRBV20-1 to TRBJ2-3; D is ambiguous. V was cut by 2 bases and J by 2 bases, with 17 bases left in between. The germline V gene encodes CDR1 DFQATT and CDR2 SNEGSKA (reference sequence). CDR3 length: 16 residues. DNA of the CDR3: TGCAGTGCTAGACCAGAGCATCTTATCTTCACAGATACGCAGTATTTT. Residues: CSARPEHLIFTDTQYF.

At least ten counts were recorded for this clonotype. This chain joins TRBV29-1 and TRBJ2-7, with unresolved D. CDR1 is SQVTM and CDR2 is ANQGSEA in the germline V gene. V was trimmed by 0 bases and J by 0 bases, leaving 9 bases between them. This CDR3 comprises 14 residues. The CDR3 here is CSVEEGFPSYEQYF. As DNA, the CDR3 is TGCAGCGTTGAAGAGGGCTTCCCCTCCTACGAGCAGTACTTC.

This clonotype was seen only a few times. The rearrangement links TRBV12-3 or TRBV12-4 to TRBJ2-4; 7 bases are shared with TRBD1. The CDR3 length is 15 residues. V was clipped by 5 bases and J by 4 bases; unmatched bases: 8. Written as DNA, the CDR3 is TGTGCCAGCAGTACCTACTCGGGACAGAAAAACATTCAGTACTTC. Protein product: CASSTYSGQKNIQYF.